Listed below are T cell receptor beta chains from one sample, sequenced in a study of cytomegalovirus exposure and HLA in healthy donors. The protocol was immunoSEQ multiplex PCR, while the TCRdb copy is restricted to in-frame clones and leaves out a portion. The table has 150,000 to 200,000 clones, more than 60% seen once. Sequencing used PBMCs. These receptors all stem from a human donor in good health. The CDR3 runs from the conserved cysteine through the conserved F or W. The D gene is left open where the match is weak. The size entry is marked missing in some rows and otherwise reads once, few, many or a size class.

TRBJ1-4	.	TRBV27	TRBD1	TGTGCCAGCAGTCCGGGACAGATTGCTGAAAAACTGTTTTTT	CASSPGQIAEKLFF
TRBJ1-1	.	TRBV5-6	TRBD1	TGTGCCAGCAGCACAGGACAGGTCCAAATGATAAACACTGAAGCTTTCTTT	CASSTGQVQMINTEAFF
TRBJ2-1	.	TRBV29-1	TRBD1	TGCAGCGGGGGACAGGGATACAATGAGCAGTTCTTC	CSGGQGYNEQFF
TRBJ2-5	.	TRBV11-2	.	TGTGCCAGCAGCTTAGGCTTCTCCGACACACAAGAGACCCAGTACTTC	CASSLGFSDTQETQYF
TRBJ2-5	once	TRBV7-9	TRBD1	TGTGCCAGCAGATCAAACAGGGGACCAAGCGGAGAGACCCAGTACTTC	CASRSNRGPSGETQYF
TRBJ1-5	.	TRBV27	TRBD1	TGTGCCAGCAGTTCGGGACAGGGCGACCCTAGCAATCAGCCCCAGCATTTT	CASSSGQGDPSNQPQHF
TRBJ2-7	.	TRBV5-6	TRBD1	TGTGCCAGCAGCTCGAACAGGGGCGAGCAGTACTTC	CASSSNRGEQYF
TRBJ2-1	.	TRBV5-1	.	TGCGCCAGCAGCTTGGAAATGTCAGGGATGGATGGGCAGTTCTTC	CASSLEMSGMDGQFF
TRBJ1-2	.	TRBV6-1	.	TGTGCCAGCAGTGAAATTCGGGGGGGGGATGCCACACGCGGCTACACCTTC	CASSEIRGGDATRGYTF
TRBJ1-4	.	TRBV10-2	.	TGCGCCAGCAGTGAGTTCGGAGGAAAACTGTTTTTT	CASSEFGGKLFF
TRBJ2-1	.	TRBV7-9	.	TGTGCCAGCAGCTTAGCATCTAGGGGGGGCCTATACAATGAGCAGTTCTTC	CASSLASRGGLYNEQFF
TRBJ2-7	.	TRBV7-3	TRBD1	TGTGCCAGCAGCGCCGGGACAGGGGGCTACGAGCAGTACTTC	CASSAGTGGYEQYF
TRBJ1-4	.	TRBV27	TRBD1	TGTGCCAGCAGTTGGGGACAGAATGAAAAACTGTTTTTT	CASSWGQNEKLFF
TRBJ2-5	.	TRBV19	.	TGTGCCAGTAGTGTTGGCGGTAGCCAAGAGACCCAGTACTTC	CASSVGGSQETQYF
TRBJ1-2	.	TRBV1	.	TGCACCAGCAGCCAATTCGTATACTATGGCTACACCTTC	CTSSQFVYYGYTF
TRBJ2-7	once	TRBV21-1	.	TGTGCCAGCAGCAAACTAGGCAGTTGTTTGGAGTACTTC	CASSKLGSCLEYF
TRBJ2-1	.	TRBV5-4	TRBD2	TGTGCCAGCAGCTTGTCGGGGGGGGGACGCAATGAGCAGTTCTTC	CASSLSGGGRNEQFF
TRBJ1-5	.	TRBV27	.	TGTGCCAGCAGTCCAAGACAGGGCAATCAGCCCCAGCATTTT	CASSPRQGNQPQHF
TRBJ1-2	once	TRBV19	TRBD1	TGTGCCAGTAGTGCGGACAGGGGGGCCGGAGGCTACACCTTC	CASSADRGAGGYTF
TRBJ1-3	.	TRBV30	.	TGTGCCTGGAGGGGGGGAGGGCCTGGAAACACCATATATTTT	CAWRGGGPGNTIYF
TRBJ2-1	once	TRBV7-8	TRBD2	TGTGCCAGCAGCTTAAGGAGCCCCCTAGCGGGGGGGCCTGAGCAGTTCTTC	CASSLRSPLAGGPEQFF
TRBJ2-2	.	TRBV4-3	.	TGCGCCAGCAGCCAAGAGTACACCGGAGGCGGCGGGGAGCTGTTTTTT	CASSQEYTGGGGELFF
TRBJ2-7	.	TRBV2	.	TGTGCCAGCAGTCCAGAGCGGGACGAGCAGTACTTC	CASSPERDEQYF
TRBJ2-2	.	TRBV6-1	.	TGTGCCAGCACAGGGGAGAACACCGGGGAGCTGTTTTTT	CASTGENTGELFF
TRBJ2-3	.	TRBV7-8	.	TGTGCCAGCAGCTTAGCGGCCACAGATACGCAGTATTTT	CASSLAATDTQYF
TRBJ1-3	many	TRBV5-5	.	TGTGCCAGCATCCCTGACTCCAGCTCTGGAAACACCATATATTTT	CASIPDSSSGNTIYF
TRBJ1-1	once	TRBV27	.	TGTGCCAGCAGTTTATCGGCAGGCATGAACACTGAAGCTTTCTTT	CASSLSAGMNTEAFF
TRBJ1-2	.	TRBV29-1	TRBD1	TGCAGCGTTGCAGGACAGGGGGCTGACTATGGCTACACCTTC	CSVAGQGADYGYTF
TRBJ2-3	.	TRBV7-7	.	TGTGCTAGCAGCCGAGGTAGCAGCACAGATACGCAGTATTTT	CASSRGSSTDTQYF
TRBJ2-5	.	TRBV9	TRBD2	TGTGCCAGCAGCGTAGGCGGGGGGGCCGGGACCCAGTACTTC	CASSVGGGAGTQYF
TRBJ2-3	.	TRBV30	TRBD2	TGTGCCTGGAGTGTTCTTGCTAGCGGGTTCACAGATACGCAGTATTTT	CAWSVLASGFTDTQYF
TRBJ2-1	.	TRBV6-6	.	TGTGCCAGCAGTTACGCTGCACAGCGGACGGATGAGCAGTTCTTC	CASSYAAQRTDEQFF
TRBJ1-2	once	TRBV4-3	.	TGCGCCAGCAGCCAAGATGGGGTAGGGCGGGCTTCAGGCTACACCTTC	CASSQDGVGRASGYTF
TRBJ1-5	.	TRBV2	.	TGTGCCAGCAGTGGAGATAGCAATCAGCCCCAGCATTTT	CASSGDSNQPQHF
TRBJ2-7	few	TRBV7-8	TRBD2	TGTGCCAGCACCGGAGCGGGGAGCTCCTACGAGCAGTACTTC	CASTGAGSSYEQYF